This T cell receptor (beta chain) was identified during a study of T cell repertoires in cytomegalovirus infection. At least ten counts were recorded for this clonotype. V was clipped by 5 bases and J by 0 bases, with 13 bases between them. Looked up from germline, CDR1 is MDHEN and CDR2 is SYDVKM. This CDR3 region has 15 residues. TCRdb passed the reads through MiXCR, listing each CDR3 protein once. The sample records around 120,000 distinct CDR3 sequences, about 10% being singletons. Sample: PBMCs. The J gene is TRBJ1-1, the V gene TRBV28, with D possibly TRBD1 on 6 matching bases. This TCR derives from a human donor in good health (CMV status not recorded). Some clones in this sample may be carry-over from other donors' samples. DNA of the CDR3: TGTGCCAGCAGTACCCAACAGGGTATGAACACTGAAGCTTTCTTT. Amino acid sequence: CASSTQQGMNTEAFF.